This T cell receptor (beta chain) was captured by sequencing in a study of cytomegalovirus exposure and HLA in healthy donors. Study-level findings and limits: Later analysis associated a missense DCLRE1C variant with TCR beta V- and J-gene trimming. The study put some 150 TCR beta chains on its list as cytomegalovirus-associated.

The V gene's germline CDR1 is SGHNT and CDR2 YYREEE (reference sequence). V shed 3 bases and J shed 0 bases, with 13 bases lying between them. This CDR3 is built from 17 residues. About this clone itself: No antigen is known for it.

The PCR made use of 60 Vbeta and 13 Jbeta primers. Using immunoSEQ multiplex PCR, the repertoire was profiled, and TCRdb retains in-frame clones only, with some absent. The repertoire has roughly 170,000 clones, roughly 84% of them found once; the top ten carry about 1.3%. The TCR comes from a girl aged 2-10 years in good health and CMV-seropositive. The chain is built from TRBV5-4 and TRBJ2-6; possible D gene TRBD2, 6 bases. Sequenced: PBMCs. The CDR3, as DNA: TGTGCCAGCAGCTCAGGTGCGGGGTACTCTGGGGCCAACGTCCTGACTTTC. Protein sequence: CASSSGAGYSGANVLTF.